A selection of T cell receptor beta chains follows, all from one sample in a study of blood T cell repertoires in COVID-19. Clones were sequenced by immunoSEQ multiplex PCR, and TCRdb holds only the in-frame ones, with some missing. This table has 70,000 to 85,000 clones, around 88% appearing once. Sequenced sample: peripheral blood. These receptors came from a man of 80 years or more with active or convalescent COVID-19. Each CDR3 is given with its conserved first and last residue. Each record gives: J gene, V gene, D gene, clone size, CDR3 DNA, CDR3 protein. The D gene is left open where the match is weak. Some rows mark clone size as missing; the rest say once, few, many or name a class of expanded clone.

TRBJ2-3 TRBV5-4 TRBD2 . TGTGCCAGCAGCTTGCGAGCTAGCGGGGTCACAGATACGCAGTATTTT CASSLRASGVTDTQYF
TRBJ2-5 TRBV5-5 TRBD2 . TGTGCCAGCAGCTCGGGACTAGCGGGAGGTGAGACCCAGTACTTC CASSSGLAGGETQYF
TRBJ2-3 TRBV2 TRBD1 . TGTGCCAGCAGTGCGGGACAGGGCGGTTCAGATACGCAGTATTTT CASSAGQGGSDTQYF
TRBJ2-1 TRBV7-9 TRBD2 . TGTGCCAGCAGCTTAGCGGGGGGGTATGAGCAGTTCTTC CASSLAGGYEQFF
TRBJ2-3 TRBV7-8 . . TGTGCCAGTCTCGGTTGGGGGGATCTCACAGATACGCAGTATTTT CASLGWGDLTDTQYF
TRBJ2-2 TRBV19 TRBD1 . TGTGCCAGTAGTACAGGGACAGGGGGCACCGGGGAGCTGTTTTTT CASSTGTGGTGELFF
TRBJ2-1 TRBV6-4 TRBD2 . TGTGCCAGCAGTGAAAGCGGGGGGGTCGGAAATGAGCAGTTCTTC CASSESGGVGNEQFF
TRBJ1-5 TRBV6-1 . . TGTGCCAGCAGTGAAGTTGACAGAATCTATAGCAATCAGCCCCAGCATTTT CASSEVDRIYSNQPQHF
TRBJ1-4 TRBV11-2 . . TGTGCCAGCAGCTTAGCCCAGGGGAAACTGTTTTTT CASSLAQGKLFF
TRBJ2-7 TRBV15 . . TGTGCCACCAGCAGAGTAGAGGGAACTTCCTACGAGCAGTACTTC CATSRVEGTSYEQYF
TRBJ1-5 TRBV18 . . TGTGCCAGCTCACCTAGTGATAGCAATCAGCCCCAGCATTTT CASSPSDSNQPQHF
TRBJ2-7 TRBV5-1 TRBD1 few TGCGCCAGCAGCCGAAGGGGACAGAATATCGACGAGCAGTACTTC CASSRRGQNIDEQYF
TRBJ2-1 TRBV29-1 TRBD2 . TGCAGCGCCGGACAGGGACTAGCGGGAGGGCGGGAGCAGTTCTTC CSAGQGLAGGREQFF
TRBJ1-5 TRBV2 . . TGTGCCAGCAGTGTCCAGGGGTCCAATCAGCCCCAGCATTTT CASSVQGSNQPQHF
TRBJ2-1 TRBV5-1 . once TGCGCCAGCAGCACGATAGCCGGGGTCGGGGACAATGAGCAGTTCTTC CASSTIAGVGDNEQFF
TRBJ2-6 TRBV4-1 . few TGCGCCCGCAGCCCCCTCGGGAGCTCGACTGGCCCTGGGGCCAACGTCCTGACTTTC CARSPLGSSTGPGANVLTF
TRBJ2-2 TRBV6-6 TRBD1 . TGTGCCAGCAGTTACCCGACAGGGGGCGGCTCCGGGGAGCTGTTTTTT CASSYPTGGGSGELFF
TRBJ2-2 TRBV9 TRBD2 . TGTGCCAGCAGCGTAGCGGGGAGGGCTGGCGGGGAGCTGTTTTTT CASSVAGRAGGELFF
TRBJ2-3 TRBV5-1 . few TGCGCCAGCAGCTTGGGTTGGTTTGGCAGTTCTAGCACAGATACGCAGTATTTT CASSLGWFGSSSTDTQYF
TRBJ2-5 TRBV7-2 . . TGTGCCAGCAGCTTGGTCACCCAGCGGAACCAAGAGACCCAGTACTTC CASSLVTQRNQETQYF
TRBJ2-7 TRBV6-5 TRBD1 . TGTGCCAGCAGTAAATACAGGGGGCCAGGCTACGAGCAGTACTTC CASSKYRGPGYEQYF
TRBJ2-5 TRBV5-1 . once TGCGCCAGCAGCTTACCGGGATCCGGAGAGACCCAGTACTTC CASSLPGSGETQYF
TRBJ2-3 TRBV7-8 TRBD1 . TGTGCCAGCAGCCGAGGACAGGGTCCAGATACGCAGTATTTT CASSRGQGPDTQYF
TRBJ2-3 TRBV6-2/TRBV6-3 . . TGTGCCAGCAGTTCTCGAAGGGGCTTCGACACAGATACGCAGTATTTT CASSSRRGFDTDTQYF
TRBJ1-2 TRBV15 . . TGTGCCACCAGCAGAGATCTCCAGGGTGATGGCTACACCTTC CATSRDLQGDGYTF
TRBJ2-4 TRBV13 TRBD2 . TGTGCCAGCAGCTTAGATCCTAGCGGGCGGTTCCTAGCCAAAAACATTCAGTACTTC CASSLDPSGRFLAKNIQYF
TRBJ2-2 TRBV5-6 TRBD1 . TGTGCCAGCAGCTTGGCCGACAGGGTGGCCGGGGAGCTGTTTTTT CASSLADRVAGELFF
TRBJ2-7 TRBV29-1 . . TGCAGCGTTTTGTCAGTGAGGGATAACTACGAGCAGTACTTC CSVLSVRDNYEQYF
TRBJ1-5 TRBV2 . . TGTGCCAGCAGTGAAGATTCTAGAAATCAGCCCCAGCATTTT CASSEDSRNQPQHF
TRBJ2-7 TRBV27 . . TGTGCCAGCAGCTACAGGGACGGCTACGAGCAGTACTTC CASSYRDGYEQYF
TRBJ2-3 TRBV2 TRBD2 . TGTGCCAGCAGTGAGGGACTAGCGGAAACAGATACGCAGTATTTT CASSEGLAETDTQYF
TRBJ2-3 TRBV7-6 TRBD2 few TGTGCCAGCAGCTTCAGTAGCGGGGGTTCAGATACGCAGTATTTT CASSFSSGGSDTQYF
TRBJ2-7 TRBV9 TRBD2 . TGTGCCAGCAGCGTAGCTACTAGCGGGAGCAAAGGATCCTACGAGCAGTACTTC CASSVATSGSKGSYEQYF
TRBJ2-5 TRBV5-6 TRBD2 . TGTGCCAGCACCCGGACAGCGGGAGGGCCGGAGACCCAGTACTTC CASTRTAGGPETQYF
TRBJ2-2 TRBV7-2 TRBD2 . TGTGCCAGCAGCTCCCTAGCGGGAGGGGCCGGGGAGCTGTTTTTT CASSSLAGGAGELFF
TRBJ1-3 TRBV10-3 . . TGTGCCATCGCGAACCACTCCTCTGGAAACACCATATATTTT CAIANHSSGNTIYF
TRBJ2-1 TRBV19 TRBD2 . TGTGCCAGTAGCAAGACTAGCTACTCCTACAATGAGCAGTTCTTC CASSKTSYSYNEQFF
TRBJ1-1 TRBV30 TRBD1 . TGTGCCTGGACGGGGACAGGCGAGATGAACACTGAAGCTTTCTTT CAWTGTGEMNTEAFF
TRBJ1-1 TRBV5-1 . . TGCGCCAGCGGTCCGACAGTGAACACTGAAGCTTTCTTT CASGPTVNTEAFF
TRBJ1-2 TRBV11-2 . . TGTGCCAGCAGCTTAACCCCAGGGTGGAACTATGGCTACACCTTC CASSLTPGWNYGYTF
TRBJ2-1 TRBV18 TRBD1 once TGTGCCAGCTCACTCGACAGGGGGCAGCTAGCGGTCTACAATGAGCAGTTCTTC CASSLDRGQLAVYNEQFF
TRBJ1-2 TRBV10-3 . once TGTGCCACCCATGGGCCTAACTACTATGGCTACACCTTC CATHGPNYYGYTF
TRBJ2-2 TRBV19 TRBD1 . TGTGCCAGTAGTCCCCAGGGACAGGGCACCGGGGAGCTGTTTTTT CASSPQGQGTGELFF
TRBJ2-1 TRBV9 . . TGTGCCAGCAGCGTTAGCCGGACTGGAGCCTACAATGAGCAGTTCTTC CASSVSRTGAYNEQFF
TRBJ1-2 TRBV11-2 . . TGTGCCAGCAGGACAATCAGGCAAGCTAACTATGGCTACACCTTC CASRTIRQANYGYTF
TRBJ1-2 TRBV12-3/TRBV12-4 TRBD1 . TGTGCCAGCACCCCGGACAGGAATTTGGGCTACACCTTC CASTPDRNLGYTF